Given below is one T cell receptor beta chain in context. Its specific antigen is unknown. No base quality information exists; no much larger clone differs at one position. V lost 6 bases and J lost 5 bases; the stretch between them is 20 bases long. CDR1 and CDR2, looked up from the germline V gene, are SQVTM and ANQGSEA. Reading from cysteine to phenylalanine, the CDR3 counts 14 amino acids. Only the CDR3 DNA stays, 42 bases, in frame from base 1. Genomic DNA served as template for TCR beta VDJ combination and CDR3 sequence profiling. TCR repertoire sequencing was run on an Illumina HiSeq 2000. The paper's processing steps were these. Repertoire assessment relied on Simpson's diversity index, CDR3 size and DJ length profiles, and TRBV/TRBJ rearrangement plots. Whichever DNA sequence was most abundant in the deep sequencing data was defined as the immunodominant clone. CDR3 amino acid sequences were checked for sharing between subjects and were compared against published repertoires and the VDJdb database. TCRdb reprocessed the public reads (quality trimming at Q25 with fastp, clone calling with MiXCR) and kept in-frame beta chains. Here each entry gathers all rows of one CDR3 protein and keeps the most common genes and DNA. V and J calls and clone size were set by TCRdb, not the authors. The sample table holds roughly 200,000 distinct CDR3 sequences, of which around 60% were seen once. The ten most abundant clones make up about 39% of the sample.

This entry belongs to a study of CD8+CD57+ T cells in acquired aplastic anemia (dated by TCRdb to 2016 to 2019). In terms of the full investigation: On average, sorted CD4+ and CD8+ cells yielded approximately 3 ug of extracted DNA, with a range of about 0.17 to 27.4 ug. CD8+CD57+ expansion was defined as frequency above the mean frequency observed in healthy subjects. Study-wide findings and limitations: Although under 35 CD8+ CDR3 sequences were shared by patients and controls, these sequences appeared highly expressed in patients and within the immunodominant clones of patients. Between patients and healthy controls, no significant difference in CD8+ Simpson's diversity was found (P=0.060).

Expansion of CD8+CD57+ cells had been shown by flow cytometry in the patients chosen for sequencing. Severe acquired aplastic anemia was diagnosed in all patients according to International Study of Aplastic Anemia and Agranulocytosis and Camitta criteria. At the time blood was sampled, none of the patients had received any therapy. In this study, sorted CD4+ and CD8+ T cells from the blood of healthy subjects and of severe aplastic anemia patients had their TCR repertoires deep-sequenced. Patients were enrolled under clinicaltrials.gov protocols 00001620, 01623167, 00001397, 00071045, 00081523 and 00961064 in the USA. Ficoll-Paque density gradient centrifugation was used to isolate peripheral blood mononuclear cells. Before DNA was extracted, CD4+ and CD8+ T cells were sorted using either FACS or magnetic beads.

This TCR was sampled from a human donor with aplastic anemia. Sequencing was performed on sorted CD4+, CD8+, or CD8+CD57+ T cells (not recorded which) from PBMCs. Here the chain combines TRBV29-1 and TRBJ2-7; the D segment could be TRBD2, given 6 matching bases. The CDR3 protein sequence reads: CSVGGYAGSNEQYF. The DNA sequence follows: TGCAGCGTAGGAGGGTACGCAGGGTCTAACGAGCAGTACTTC.